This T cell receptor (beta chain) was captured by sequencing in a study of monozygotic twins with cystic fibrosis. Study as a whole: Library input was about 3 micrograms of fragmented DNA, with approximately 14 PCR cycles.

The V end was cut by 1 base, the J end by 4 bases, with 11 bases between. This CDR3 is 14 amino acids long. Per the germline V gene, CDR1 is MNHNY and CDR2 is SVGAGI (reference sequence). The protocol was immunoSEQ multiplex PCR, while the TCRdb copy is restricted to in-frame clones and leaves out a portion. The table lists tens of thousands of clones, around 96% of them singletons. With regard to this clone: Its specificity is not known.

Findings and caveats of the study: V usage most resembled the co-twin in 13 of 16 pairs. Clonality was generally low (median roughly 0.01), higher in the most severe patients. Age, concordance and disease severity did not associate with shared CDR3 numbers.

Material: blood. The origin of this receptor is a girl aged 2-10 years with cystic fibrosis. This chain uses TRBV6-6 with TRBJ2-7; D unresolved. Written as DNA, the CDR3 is TGTGCCAGCAGTTACTTCCCAAGGTCGTACGAGCAGTACTTC. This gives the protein CASSYFPRSYEQYF.